This is a list of T cell receptor beta chains from one sample in a study of response to subunit inactivated influenza vaccine. TCRdb called the RT-PCR reads again in MiXCR, with one record for every CDR3 protein. Of 700,000 to 800,000 distinct CDR3 sequences in the sample, 15% to 20% are singletons; the top ten hold approximately 10%. Sequenced here: PBMCs from blood, sampled roughly 5 days after vaccination. The receptors stem from a man between 50 and 59 years old who received an inactivated influenza vaccine. Both conserved end residues are part of each CDR3. D genes are given only for firm matches. Clone size is given for some rows only: seen once, a few or many times, or a class if the clone is expanded.

D gene,V gene,J gene,clone size,CDR3 protein,CDR3 DNA
TRBD1,TRBV19,TRBJ1-2,few,CASSPTGGTYGYTF,TGTGCCAGTAGCCCGACAGGGGGCACCTATGGCTACACCTTC
-,TRBV20-1,TRBJ2-2,few,CSASYRGLNTGELFF,TGCAGTGCTAGCTATCGGGGGTTAAACACCGGGGAGCTGTTTTTT
-,TRBV7-2,TRBJ2-3,few,CASSFEGLSQYF,TGTGCCAGCAGCTTTGAAGGGCTCTCGCAGTATTTT
TRBD2,TRBV5-1,TRBJ2-1,-,CASSGTSGAYEQFF,TGCGCCAGCAGCGGGACTAGCGGGGCTTACGAGCAGTTCTTC
TRBD2,TRBV20-1,TRBJ2-1,few,CSASTSGKIGEQFF,TGCAGTGCTTCGACTAGCGGAAAAATCGGTGAGCAGTTCTTC
-,TRBV20-1,TRBJ1-6,-,CSAHTGGAANSPLHF,TGCAGTGCTCACACTGGGGGGGCGGCTAATTCACCCCTCCACTTT
TRBD1,TRBV19,TRBJ2-1,-,CASRGTVRPSEQFF,TGTGCCAGTAGGGGGACAGTCCGGCCGAGTGAGCAGTTCTTC
TRBD1,TRBV20-1,TRBJ1-1,few,CSARDWGQGNTEAFF,TGCAGTGCTAGAGATTGGGGACAGGGGAACACTGAAGCTTTCTTT
-,TRBV6-5,TRBJ1-5,many,CASSSGTPDQPQHF,TGTGCCAGCAGTTCCGGGACTCCCGATCAGCCCCAGCATTTT
-,TRBV21-1,TRBJ2-5,few,CASSISGGGSETQYF,TGTGCCAGCAGCATTAGCGGGGGAGGGTCAGAGACCCAGTACTTC
TRBD2,TRBV2,TRBJ2-5,-,CASSERWASGQETQYF,TGTGCCAGCAGTGAGAGGTGGGCTAGCGGCCAAGAGACCCAGTACTTC
TRBD1,TRBV7-2,TRBJ2-7,-,CASSLEWTGPYEQYF,TGTGCCAGCAGCTTAGAGTGGACAGGGCCCTACGAGCAGTACTTC
TRBD2,TRBV29-1,TRBJ2-1,-,CSVVVAGEGILYNEQFF,TGCAGCGTTGTGGTAGCGGGAGAGGGCATTCTCTACAATGAGCAGTTCTTC
TRBD2,TRBV20-1,TRBJ2-7,few,CSAPGLAGGFEQYF,TGCAGTGCTCCCGGACTAGCGGGAGGGTTCGAGCAGTACTTC
-,TRBV4-1,TRBJ2-3,few,CASSQPSRGADTQYF,TGCGCCAGCAGCCAACCCTCAAGGGGGGCCGATACGCAGTATTTT
-,TRBV29-1,TRBJ2-7,-,CSVVEGPYEQYF,TGCAGCGTTGTCGAGGGGCCCTACGAGCAGTACTTC
TRBD1,TRBV6-2/TRBV6-3,TRBJ2-7,-,CASSHPQGISAYEQYF,TGTGCCAGCAGTCACCCACAGGGGATCTCTGCCTACGAGCAGTACTTC
TRBD1,TRBV20-1,TRBJ1-5,-,CSAGTANQPQHF,TGCAGTGCTGGGACAGCTAATCAGCCCCAGCATTTT
-,TRBV5-5,TRBJ1-5,few,CASSPLRGSNQPQHF,TGTGCCAGCAGCCCGCTAAGGGGAAGCAATCAGCCCCAGCATTTT
-,TRBV19,TRBJ1-4,-,CASRTRASEKLFF,TGTGCCAGCAGGACAAGAGCTTCTGAAAAACTGTTTTTT
-,TRBV5-6,TRBJ2-7,-,CASGKLAYEQYF,TGTGCCAGCGGCAAGTTGGCCTACGAGCAGTACTTC
-,TRBV20-1,TRBJ2-7,-,CSAADILQTYEQYF,TGCAGTGCGGCGGATATTCTACAAACCTACGAGCAGTACTTC
TRBD1,TRBV28,TRBJ2-3,-,CASSSPGTGTDTQYF,TGTGCCAGCAGTTCCCCCGGGACAGGGACAGATACGCAGTATTTT
TRBD2,TRBV20-1,TRBJ2-1,few,CSARGPGLAVYF,TGCAGTGCTAGGGGGCCGGGACTAGCGGTTTACTTC
-,TRBV9,TRBJ2-5,few,CASSPRPGETQYF,TGTGCCAGCAGCCCCAGACCCGGGGAGACCCAGTACTTC
-,TRBV7-8,TRBJ2-4,many,CASSLVGAGTHF,-
-,TRBV7-2,TRBJ2-3,many,CASSLLTGRGSDTQYF,TGTGCCAGCAGCTTGCTGACGGGGAGGGGGTCGGATACGCAGTATTTT
-,TRBV7-8,TRBJ2-5,few,CASSLGLVGKRGQAETQYF,TGTGCCAGCAGCTTAGGTTTAGTCGGGAAGCGGGGACAGGCGGAGACCCAGTACTTC
TRBD2,TRBV5-4,TRBJ2-7,few,CASSSAGGEQYF,TGTGCCAGCAGCTCGGCGGGAGGGGAGCAGTACTTC
-,TRBV6-1,TRBJ1-1,many,CASRMGRGTEAFF,TGTGCCAGCAGGATGGGACGGGGGACTGAAGCTTTCTTT
TRBD1,TRBV12-3/TRBV12-4,TRBJ2-7,few,CASSTGQREQYF,TGTGCCAGCAGTACGGGACAGCGCGAGCAGTACTTC
-,TRBV12-3/TRBV12-4,TRBJ1-1,many,CASSSRHYTEAFF,TGTGCCAGCAGTTCCCGACACTACACTGAAGCTTTCTTT